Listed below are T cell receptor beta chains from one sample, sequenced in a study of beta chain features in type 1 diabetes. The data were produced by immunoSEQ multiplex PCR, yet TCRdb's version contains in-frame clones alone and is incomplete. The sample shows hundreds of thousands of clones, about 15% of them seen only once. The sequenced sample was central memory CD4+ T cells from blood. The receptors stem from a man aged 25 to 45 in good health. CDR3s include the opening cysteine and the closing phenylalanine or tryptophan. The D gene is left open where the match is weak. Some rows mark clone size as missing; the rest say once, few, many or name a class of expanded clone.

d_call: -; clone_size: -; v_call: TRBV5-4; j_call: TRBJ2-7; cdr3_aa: CASSRTPSYEQYF; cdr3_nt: TGTGCCAGCAGCAGGACACCTTCCTACGAGCAGTACTTC
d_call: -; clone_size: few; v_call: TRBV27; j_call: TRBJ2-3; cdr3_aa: CASGNRRDTQYF; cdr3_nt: TGTGCCAGCGGAAATAGGCGGGATACGCAGTATTTT
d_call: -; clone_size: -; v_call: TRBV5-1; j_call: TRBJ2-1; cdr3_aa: CASSLLTTYNEQFF; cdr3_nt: TGCGCCAGCAGCTTACTGACTACCTACAATGAGCAGTTCTTC
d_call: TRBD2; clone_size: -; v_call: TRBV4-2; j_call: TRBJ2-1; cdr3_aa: CASSYKRGVDEQFF; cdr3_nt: TGTGCCAGCAGCTACAAGCGGGGGGTGGATGAGCAGTTCTTC
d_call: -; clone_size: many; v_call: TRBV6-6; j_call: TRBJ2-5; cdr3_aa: CASRFGGETQYF; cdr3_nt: TGTGCCAGCAGGTTCGGGGGAGAGACCCAGTACTTC
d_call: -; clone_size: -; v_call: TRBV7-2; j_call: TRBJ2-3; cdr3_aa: CASSRQVEDPYF; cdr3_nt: TGTGCCAGCAGCCGTCAGGTTGAGGACCCGTATTTT
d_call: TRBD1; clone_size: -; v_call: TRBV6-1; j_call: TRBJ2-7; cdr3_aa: CASDPGQGSYEQYF; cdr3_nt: TGTGCCAGCGATCCGGGACAGGGTTCCTACGAGCAGTACTTC
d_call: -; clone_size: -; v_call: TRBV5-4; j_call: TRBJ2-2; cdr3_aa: CASSFYNTGELFF; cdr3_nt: TGTGCCAGCAGCTTTTATAACACCGGGGAGCTGTTTTTT
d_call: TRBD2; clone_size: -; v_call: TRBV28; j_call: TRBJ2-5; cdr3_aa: CASALLAVQETQYF; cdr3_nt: TGTGCCAGCGCTCTACTAGCGGTACAAGAGACCCAGTACTTC
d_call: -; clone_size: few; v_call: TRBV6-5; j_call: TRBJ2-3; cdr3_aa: CASHLPGGDTQYF; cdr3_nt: TGTGCCAGCCATCTTCCCGGCGGGGATACGCAGTATTTT
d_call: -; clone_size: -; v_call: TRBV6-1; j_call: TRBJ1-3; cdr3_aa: CAARDSSGNTIYF; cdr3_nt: TGTGCCGCCCGGGACTCGTCTGGAAACACCATATATTTT
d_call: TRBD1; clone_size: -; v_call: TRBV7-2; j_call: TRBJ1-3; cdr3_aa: CASSLEGQPDSGNTIYF; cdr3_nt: TGTGCCAGCAGCTTAGAGGGACAGCCGGACTCTGGAAACACCATATATTTT
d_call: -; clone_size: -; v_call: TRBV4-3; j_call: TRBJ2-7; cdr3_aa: CASSQSQTGPLEQYF; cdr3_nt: TGCGCCAGCAGCCAATCCCAGACAGGCCCCCTCGAGCAGTACTTC
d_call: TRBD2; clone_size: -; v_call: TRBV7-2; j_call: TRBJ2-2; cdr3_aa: CASRTSGRDTGELFF; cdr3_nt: TGTGCCAGCAGGACTAGCGGTCGTGACACCGGGGAGCTGTTTTTT
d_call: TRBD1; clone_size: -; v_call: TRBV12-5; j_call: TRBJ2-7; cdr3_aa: CASAHGTGKSEQYF; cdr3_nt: TGTGCTAGTGCCCATGGGACAGGGAAGAGCGAGCAGTACTTC
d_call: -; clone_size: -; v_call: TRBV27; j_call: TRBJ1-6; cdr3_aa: CASSLSGGMGSPLHF; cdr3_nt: TGTGCCAGCAGTTTATCGGGAGGGATGGGTTCACCCCTCCACTTT
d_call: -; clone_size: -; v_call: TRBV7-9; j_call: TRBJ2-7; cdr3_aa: CASSLGFQMTGSEQYF; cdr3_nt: TGTGCCAGCAGCTTAGGGTTTCAAATGACGGGATCCGAGCAGTACTTC
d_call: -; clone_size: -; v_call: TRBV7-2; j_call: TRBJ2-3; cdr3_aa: CASSLEGGTATQYF; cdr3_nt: TGTGCCAGCAGCTTGGAGGGGGGCACTGCTACGCAGTATTTT
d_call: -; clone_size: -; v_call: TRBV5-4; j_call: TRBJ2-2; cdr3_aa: CASSLKPGPKRRTGELFF; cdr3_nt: TGTGCCAGCAGCTTAAAGCCGGGACCCAAGCGAAGGACCGGGGAGCTGTTTTTT
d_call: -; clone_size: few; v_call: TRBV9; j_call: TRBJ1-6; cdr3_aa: CASSPSHGADSPLHF; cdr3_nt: TGTGCCAGCAGCCCGTCTCATGGGGCGGATTCACCCCTCCACTTT
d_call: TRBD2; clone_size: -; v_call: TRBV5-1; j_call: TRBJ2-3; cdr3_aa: CASSLGVSGGAQDTQYF; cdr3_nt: TGCGCCAGCAGCTTGGGAGTTAGCGGGGGGGCGCAAGATACGCAGTATTTT
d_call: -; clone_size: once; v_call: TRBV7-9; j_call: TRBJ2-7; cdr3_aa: CASSQLSEQYF; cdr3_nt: TGTGCCAGCAGCCAGTTGAGCGAGCAGTACTTC